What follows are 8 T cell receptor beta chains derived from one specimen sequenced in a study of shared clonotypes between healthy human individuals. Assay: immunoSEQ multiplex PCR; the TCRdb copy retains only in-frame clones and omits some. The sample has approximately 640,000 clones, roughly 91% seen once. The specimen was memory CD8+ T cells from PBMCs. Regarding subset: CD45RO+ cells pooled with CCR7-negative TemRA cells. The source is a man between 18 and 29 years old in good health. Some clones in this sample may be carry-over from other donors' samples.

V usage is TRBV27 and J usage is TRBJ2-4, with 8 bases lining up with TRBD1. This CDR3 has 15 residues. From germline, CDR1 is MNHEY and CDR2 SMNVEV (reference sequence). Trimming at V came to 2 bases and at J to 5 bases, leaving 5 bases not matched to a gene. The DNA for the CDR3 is TGTGCCAGCAGTTTAGGGACAGGTTTCCAAAACATTCAGTACTTC. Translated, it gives CASSLGTGFQNIQYF.

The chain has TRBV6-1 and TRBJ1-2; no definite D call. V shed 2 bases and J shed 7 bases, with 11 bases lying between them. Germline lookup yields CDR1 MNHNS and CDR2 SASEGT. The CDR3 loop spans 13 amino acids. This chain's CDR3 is CASSELPGAGYTF. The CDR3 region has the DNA TGTGCCAGCAGTGAATTGCCGGGAGCTGGCTACACCTTC.

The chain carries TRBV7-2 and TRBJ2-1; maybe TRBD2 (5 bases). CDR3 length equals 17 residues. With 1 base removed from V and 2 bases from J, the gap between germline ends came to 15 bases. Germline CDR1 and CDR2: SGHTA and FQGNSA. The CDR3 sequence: CASSLEAAGQPYNEQFF. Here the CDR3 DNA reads TGTGCCAGCAGCTTAGAAGCTGCGGGCCAACCCTACAATGAGCAGTTCTTC.

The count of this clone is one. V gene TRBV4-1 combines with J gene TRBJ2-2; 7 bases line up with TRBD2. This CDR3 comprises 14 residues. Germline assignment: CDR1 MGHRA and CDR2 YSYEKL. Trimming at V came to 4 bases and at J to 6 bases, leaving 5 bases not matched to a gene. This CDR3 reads CASSPRLASGELFF. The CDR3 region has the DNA TGCGCCAGCAGCCCAAGACTAGCTTCCGGGGAGCTGTTTTTT.

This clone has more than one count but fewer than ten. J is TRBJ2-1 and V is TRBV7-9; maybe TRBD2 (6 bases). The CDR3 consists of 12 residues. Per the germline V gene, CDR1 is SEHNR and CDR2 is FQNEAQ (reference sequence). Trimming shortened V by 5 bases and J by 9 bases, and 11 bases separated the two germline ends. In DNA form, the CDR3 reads TGTGCCAGCAGCATAGGAGGGGCTGAGCAGTTCTTC. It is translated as CASSIGGAEQFF. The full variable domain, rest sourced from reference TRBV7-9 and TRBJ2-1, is DTGVSQNPRHKITKRGQNVTFRCDPISEHNRLYWYRQTLGQGPEFLTYFQNEAQLEKSRLLSDRFSAERPKGSFSTLEIQRTEQGDSAMYLCASSIGGAEQFFGPGTRLTVL.

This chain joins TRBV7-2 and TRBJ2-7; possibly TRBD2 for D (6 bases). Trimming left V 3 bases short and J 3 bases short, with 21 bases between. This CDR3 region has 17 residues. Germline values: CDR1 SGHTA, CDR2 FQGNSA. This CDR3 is CASSFGLRAGPNYEQYF. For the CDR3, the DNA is TGTGCCAGCAGCTTTGGCTTAAGGGCGGGACCGAACTACGAGCAGTACTTC.

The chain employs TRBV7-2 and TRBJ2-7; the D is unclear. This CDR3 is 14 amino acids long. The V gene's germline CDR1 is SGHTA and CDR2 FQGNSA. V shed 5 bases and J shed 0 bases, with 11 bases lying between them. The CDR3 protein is CASSQSDASYEQYF. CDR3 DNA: TGTGCCAGCAGCCAATCCGACGCCTCCTACGAGCAGTACTTC.

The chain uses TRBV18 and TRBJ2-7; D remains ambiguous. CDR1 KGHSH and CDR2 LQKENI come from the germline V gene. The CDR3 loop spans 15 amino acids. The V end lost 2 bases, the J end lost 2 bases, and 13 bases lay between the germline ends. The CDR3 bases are TGTGCCAGCTCACCAAAAGGGTATGTTCCCTACGAGCAGTACTTC. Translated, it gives CASSPKGYVPYEQYF.